The 20 T cell receptor beta chains reported below all come from one sample, sequenced in a study of blood T cell repertoires in COVID-19. Using immunoSEQ multiplex PCR, the repertoire was profiled, and TCRdb retains in-frame clones only, with some absent. The sample lists about 180,000 clones, around 76% occurring once. Sequenced sample: peripheral blood. The receptors stem from a woman between 70 and 85 years old with acute or convalescent COVID-19.

The rearrangement uses TRBV6-5 and TRBJ2-5; 9 bases align to TRBD1. Germline V CDR1 and CDR2: MNHEY, SVGAGI. After removal of 6 bases from V and 4 bases from J, the junction contained 6 bases not matched to a gene. This CDR3 contains 14 residues. The CDR3 reads CASSPTGGRETQYF. For the CDR3, the DNA is TGTGCCAGCAGCCCCACAGGGGGCCGAGAGACCCAGTACTTC.

This clone was counted a few times. V is TRBV9 and J is TRBJ2-5; the match to TRBD1 covers 9 bases. Germline CDR1 SGDLS, CDR2 YYNGEE. V lost 1 base to trimming and J lost 4 bases; unmatched junction nucleotides: 8. The CDR3 totals 16 residues. The CDR3 reads CASSVRDRGEVETQYF. CDR3 nucleotide sequence: TGTGCCAGCAGCGTACGCGACAGGGGGGAAGTAGAGACCCAGTACTTC.

The J gene is TRBJ1-1, the V gene TRBV19; no firm D call. Trimming stripped 7 bases from V and 0 bases from J, with 9 bases between. CDR1 is LNHDA and CDR2 is SQIVND in the germline V gene (reference sequence). The CDR3 covers 13 residues. CDR3: CASNRVLNTEAFF. In DNA, the CDR3 is TGTGCCAGTAACCGGGTGCTGAACACTGAAGCTTTCTTT.

The chain employs TRBV11-3 and TRBJ2-1, with D tentatively TRBD1 (5 bases). Germline CDR1 reads SGHNT; CDR2 reads YENEEA. V dropped 1 base and J dropped 5 bases, with 12 bases sitting between them. The CDR3 sequence is 15 residues long. The CDR3 spells CASSLVPGFDNEQFF. The CDR3 DNA reads TGTGCCAGCAGCTTAGTTCCAGGGTTTGACAATGAGCAGTTCTTC.

This clone showed up just a few times. Other DNA sequences of this sample code for an identical CDR3. The chain uses TRBV28 and TRBJ1-1; TRBD1 might be the D (6 bases). The V end lost 3 bases, the J end lost 0 bases, and 8 bases lay between the germline ends. This CDR3 comprises 14 residues. The germline CDR1 and CDR2 sequences are MDHEN and SYDVKM. CDR3 DNA sequence: TGTGCCAGCAGTTTTGGGGGCTTGAACACTGAAGCTTTCTTT. As protein: CASSFGGLNTEAFF.

The chain carries TRBV3-1 (or the pseudogene TRBV3-2) and TRBJ2-5; maybe TRBD2 (5 bases). Germline V gene sequence: CDR1 LGHDT, CDR2 YNNKEL (reference sequence). V gave up 2 bases and J gave up 2 bases, with 15 bases separating them. CDR3 size: 16 residues. The CDR3 region has the DNA TGTGCCAGCAGCCAAAAGTCTAGGTGGAGGCAAGAGACCCAGTACTTC. Residues: CASSQKSRWRQETQYF.

The chain couples TRBV7-8 to TRBJ1-5; D is uncertain. Trimming left V 5 bases short and J 4 bases short, with 15 bases between. This CDR3 has 15 amino acids. Germline-derived CDR1 and CDR2 are SGHVS and FQNEAQ. DNA for the CDR3: TGTGCCAGCAGCGCCAACTTACAGCAGAATCAGCCCCAGCATTTT. Its protein is CASSANLQQNQPQHF.

V and J are TRBV28 and TRBJ2-5; D might be TRBD1 (6 bases). Germline loops: CDR1 MDHEN, CDR2 SYDVKM. Trimming pared 7 bases from V and 3 bases from J, leaving 12 bases between. This CDR3 region has 13 residues. The CDR3 sequence: CASTGRGKETQYF. CDR3 in DNA: TGTGCCAGCACTGGCAGGGGAAAAGAGACCCAGTACTTC.

This chain connects TRBV11-2 to TRBJ2-3; D is possibly TRBD1 (5 bases). The CDR3 extends over 15 amino acids. V lost 1 base and J 4 bases, leaving 12 bases between the germline ends. Germline V gene data show CDR1 as SGHAT and CDR2 as FQNNGV. This CDR3 is CASSLGGRAADTQYF. The CDR3 DNA sequence: TGTGCCAGCAGCTTAGGTGGCAGGGCGGCAGATACGCAGTATTTT.

This clone was picked up one time. The V gene is TRBV5-1, the J gene TRBJ2-7; possibly TRBD1 for D (6 bases). The CDR3 contains 15 residues. Germline V gene data show CDR1 as SGHRS and CDR2 as YFSETQ. Trimming shortened V by 4 bases and J by 3 bases, and 17 bases separated the two germline ends. The CDR3 DNA reads TGCGCCAGCAGCACAGAACAGGGTCCGGGCTACGAGCAGTACTTC. Translated: CASSTEQGPGYEQYF.

V and J are TRBV2 and TRBJ2-1; D unclear. Trimming took 7 bases from V and 4 from J, leaving 11 bases between them. This CDR3 comprises 13 residues. Per germline, CDR1 SNHLY and CDR2 FYNNEI. The CDR3 DNA is TGTGCCAGCAAGCAAGACTCTTACAATGAGCAGTTCTTC. Its translation: CASKQDSYNEQFF.

The V gene is TRBV6-2 or TRBV6-3, the J gene TRBJ1-6; D remains unclear. Germline V gene lookup returns CDR1 MNHEY and CDR2 SVGEGT. V was trimmed by 6 bases and J by 4 bases, leaving 13 bases between them. This CDR3 is 15 amino acids long. The CDR3 sequence is CASSTRAPYNSPLHF. CDR3 in DNA: TGTGCCAGCAGCACCCGAGCCCCGTATAATTCACCCCTCCACTTT.

J is TRBJ2-6 and V is TRBV7-2, with a weak D call TRBD1 (6 bases). The V gene's germline CDR1 is SGHTA and CDR2 FQGNSA. This CDR3 comprises 17 residues. V was cut by 5 bases and J by 0 bases, with 14 bases left in between. CDR3 region: CASSAFGQSSGANVLTF. The CDR3 DNA reads as TGTGCCAGCAGCGCCTTTGGACAGAGCTCTGGGGCCAACGTCCTGACTTTC.

This rearrangement joins TRBV2 to TRBJ2-2; a weak D match, TRBD2 (5 bases). This CDR3 region has 14 residues. The V end lost 6 bases, the J end lost 6 bases, and 14 bases lay between the germline ends. Germline CDR1 and CDR2: SNHLY and FYNNEI. The CDR3 coding sequence is TGTGCCAGCAGGGCGGGCCTACTCCCCGGGGAGCTGTTTTTT. It is translated as CASRAGLLPGELFF.

The chain recombines TRBV7-2 with TRBJ2-7, with 10 positions matching TRBD2. V trimming: 3 bases; J trimming: 7 bases; junction bases outside the gene matches: 6. The CDR3 totals 14 residues. The germline V gene has CDR1 SGHTA and CDR2 FQGNSA. DNA for the CDR3: TGTGCCAGCAGCTTTAGCGGGGGGCCTAGGGAGCAGTACTTC. Translated: CASSFSGGPREQYF.

CDR3 nucleotides: TGTGCCACCCTTTCAGGACAGATTAACTATGGCTACACCTTC. Protein sequence: CATLSGQINYGYTF. The rearrangement uses TRBV10-3 and TRBJ1-2; possibly TRBD1 for D (6 bases). Germline CDR1 reads ENHRY; CDR2 reads SYGVKD. V gave up 10 bases and J gave up 1 base, with 16 bases separating them. This CDR3 is built from 14 residues.

This clone occurred a few times. This chain joins TRBV6-1 and TRBJ1-5, with unresolved D. CDR1 MNHNS and CDR2 SASEGT come from the germline V gene. V shed 0 bases and J shed 2 bases, with 8 bases lying between them. This CDR3 has 15 residues. In DNA, the CDR3 is TGTGCCAGCAGTGAAGCCCGGGGTGGCAATCAGCCCCAGCATTTT. Residues: CASSEARGGNQPQHF.

The rearrangement uses TRBV10-3 and TRBJ1-1, with 8 bases matching TRBD1. The V and J ends lost 6 bases and 3 bases, in that order; junction bases with no gene match: 0. Germline V gene data show CDR1 as ENHRY and CDR2 as SYGVKD. The CDR3 runs to 12 residues. The CDR3 sequence is CAIRDRDTEAFF. The CDR3 nucleotides are TGTGCCATCAGGGACAGGGACACTGAAGCTTTCTTT.

The V and J genes are TRBV6-5 and TRBJ1-1, with D unclear. This CDR3 has 13 amino acids. Germline-derived CDR1 and CDR2 are MNHEY and SVGAGI. The V end was cut by 5 bases, the J end by 1 base, with 8 bases between. CDR3 protein: CASSTTRNTEAFF. The CDR3 DNA is TGTGCCAGCAGTACCACAAGGAACACTGAAGCTTTCTTT.

This clone was observed a few times. The chain employs TRBV2 and TRBJ1-5; TRBD1 agrees at 7 bases. Germline assignment: CDR1 SNHLY and CDR2 FYNNEI. J was trimmed by 3 bases and V by 5 bases; bases with no gene match: 4. The CDR3 consists of 14 residues. The CDR3 DNA is TGTGCCAGCAGTAAACAGGGGCACAATCAGCCCCAGCATTTT. Amino acids: CASSKQGHNQPQHF.